A selection of T cell receptor beta chains follows, all from one sample in a study of T cell changes during pregnancy in multiple sclerosis. Generated by immunoSEQ multiplex PCR, the TCRdb table keeps only in-frame clones and is missing some. The sample includes about 40,000 clones, about 94% of them seen just once. Specimen: peripheral blood, collected in the third trimester of pregnancy. All receptors derive from a female donor with multiple sclerosis, enrolled in a pregnancy study. Each CDR3 is given with its conserved first and last residue. A D gene is named only where the DNA matches it firmly. Clone size is given for some rows only: seen once, a few or many times, or a class if the clone is expanded.

D gene | J gene | clone size | V gene | CDR3 DNA | CDR3 protein
TRBD2 | TRBJ2-5 | - | TRBV6-4 | TGTGCCAGCAGTCAATCGGGACTAGCGGGAGAGACCCAGTACTTC | CASSQSGLAGETQYF
TRBD2 | TRBJ2-5 | - | TRBV28 | TGTGCCAGCAGAGGGACTAAGCGTCCGGAGACCCAGTACTTC | CASRGTKRPETQYF
TRBD1 | TRBJ1-4 | - | TRBV5-1 | TGCGCCAGCAGCCCCGGGACAGGGCCAGCTAATGAAAAACTGTTTTTT | CASSPGTGPANEKLFF
TRBD2 | TRBJ2-3 | - | TRBV19 | TGTGCCAGTAGTGCCGGGACTAGGGTCACAGATACGCAGTATTTT | CASSAGTRVTDTQYF
TRBD2 | TRBJ2-1 | - | TRBV5-6 | TGTGCCAGCAGCTTGGGTAGCGGGAGGTTCTTC | CASSLGSGRFF
TRBD1 | TRBJ1-5 | - | TRBV5-1 | TGCGCCAGCAGCCGGACAGGGGAATACAATCAGCCCCAGCATTTT | CASSRTGEYNQPQHF
- | TRBJ1-1 | - | TRBV21-1 | TGTGCCAGCAGCAAAGCATGTCGCCAGGGCACTGAAGCTTTCTTT | CASSKACRQGTEAFF
- | TRBJ2-1 | - | TRBV19 | TGTGCCAGTACCGCCGGACAGTCCAGCTCCTACAATGAGCAGTTCTTC | CASTAGQSSSYNEQFF
- | TRBJ1-5 | - | TRBV5-6 | TGTGCCAGCAGCTTGTCCTTTAGCAATCAGCCCCAGCATTTT | CASSLSFSNQPQHF
- | TRBJ1-1 | - | TRBV11-2 | TGTGCCAGCAGCTTAGATCTGGGCGCTTTCTTT | CASSLDLGAFF
TRBD2 | TRBJ2-1 | - | TRBV6-4 | TGTGCCAGCAGTGACTCGGTAGCGGGAGTCAATGAGCAGTTCTTC | CASSDSVAGVNEQFF
TRBD2 | TRBJ2-3 | - | TRBV27 | TGTGCCAGCAGTTTATCGATTAAGGCTAGCGGTTGGGGCACAGATACGCAGTATTTT | CASSLSIKASGWGTDTQYF
TRBD1 | TRBJ1-4 | few | TRBV30 | TGTGCCTGGAGGAAGCCGGGACAGAATGAAAAACTGTTTTTT | CAWRKPGQNEKLFF
TRBD2 | TRBJ2-1 | once | TRBV9 | TGTGCCAGCAGCGGATTGGGCGGGAGTAATTTTCCGGATGAGCAGTTCTTC | CASSGLGGSNFPDEQFF
TRBD1 | TRBJ2-5 | - | TRBV2 | TGTGCCAGCAGGGGGGACAGAACGTACCAGGGGACCCAGTACTTC | CASRGDRTYQGTQYF